What follows is one T cell receptor (beta chain) and its context. Its target is unknown. The V gene end was trimmed by 7 bases and the J gene end by 0 bases; junction bases not matched to a gene: 11. Germline CDR1 is SNHLY and CDR2 is FYNNEI. The CDR3 length is 18 residues. The data are from a study of cytomegalovirus exposure and HLA in healthy donors. These donors were members of the roughly 120-subject validation cohort, a group separate from the approximately 670-subject first cohort. Repertoires were generated with immunoSEQ multiplex PCR, while TCRdb's copy carries only in-frame clones and drops some. In the table there are roughly 130,000 clones, almost 90% of which are singletons. Whole-study results and caveats: That first-cohort TCR clusters tended to co-occur in the roughly 130 validation repertoires was found in a later analysis. Many donors shared some public TCRs, even though most TCR sequences were rare.

V gene TRBV2 combines with J gene TRBJ1-3, with 11 bases identical to TRBD1. The sequence derives from a man aged 25 to 45 in good health and CMV-seronegative. Sequencing input: PBMCs. The CDR3 sequence: CASTPGQGVTSSGNTIYF. In nucleotides, the CDR3 is TGTGCCAGCACTCCGGGACAGGGGGTGACGAGCTCTGGAAACACCATATATTTT.